These 21 T cell receptor beta chains share one sample of origin, sequenced in a study of cytomegalovirus exposure and HLA in healthy donors. Vbeta (60) and Jbeta (13) primers were used in the PCR. Profiling relied on immunoSEQ multiplex PCR, and the TCRdb table lists in-frame clones only, not all of them. This table holds 150,000 or so clones, 81% found once. The sequencing sample was made of PBMCs. The receptors derive from a man aged 50-59 years in good health and CMV-seropositive.

The chain links TRBV10-3 to TRBJ1-1; D not resolved. The CDR3 loop spans 12 amino acids. V lost 3 bases and J 1 base, leaving 3 bases between the germline ends. Germline loops: CDR1 ENHRY, CDR2 SYGVKD. The CDR3 DNA is TGTGCCATCAGTGACGGGAACACTGAAGCTTTCTTT. It is translated as CAISDGNTEAFF.

This clone has just one count. The chain combines TRBV30 with TRBJ1-1; 7 positions match TRBD1. V trimming: 1 base; J trimming: 2 bases; junction bases outside the gene matches: 1. This CDR3 spans 13 amino acids. CDR1 and CDR2 from the germline V gene are GTSNPN and SVGIG (reference sequence). CDR3 in amino acids: CAWSGDSNTEAFF. CDR3 DNA: TGTGCCTGGAGTGGGGACAGTAACACTGAAGCTTTCTTT.

This sequence joins TRBV28 and TRBJ2-3, with 11 bases identical to TRBD2. The CDR3 loop spans 14 amino acids. Germline CDR1 is MDHEN and CDR2 is SYDVKM. With V trimmed by 10 bases and J by 5 bases, 8 bases remained unmatched. CDR3 sequence reads: CATSSGGRLDTQYF. In DNA, the CDR3 is TGTGCCACCTCTAGCGGGGGGCGTTTAGATACGCAGTATTTT.

The rearrangement uses TRBV5-4 and TRBJ2-7; 9 nucleotides match TRBD1. Germline assignment: CDR1 SGHNT and CDR2 YYREEE (reference sequence). CDR3 length equals 13 residues. The junction had 0 bases not matched to a gene; V was cut back by 5 bases and J by 0 bases. The DNA of the CDR3 is TGTGCCAGCAGGACAGGGGGCTCCTACGAGCAGTACTTC. This sequence encodes CASRTGGSYEQYF.

The V and J genes are TRBV11-2 and TRBJ2-2, with 7 nucleotides matching TRBD2. The CDR3 is 19 residues long. Germline CDR1 reads SGHAT; CDR2 reads FQNNGV. J lost 6 bases, V lost 0 bases, and 16 bases had no gene match. CDR3 region: CASSLDRGRVRGRAGELFF. DNA for the CDR3: TGTGCCAGCAGCTTAGATCGGGGCAGGGTCCGGGGGAGGGCCGGGGAGCTGTTTTTT.

This clone was counted only a few times. The J gene is TRBJ2-1, the V gene TRBV5-1; the match to TRBD1 covers 7 bases. V was clipped by 7 bases and J by 5 bases; unmatched bases: 9. The CDR3 is 14 amino acids. Germline V gene data show CDR1 as SGHRS and CDR2 as YFSETQ. The CDR3 sequence is CASQTGSEDNEQFF. The CDR3, as DNA: TGCGCCAGCCAGACAGGGTCTGAGGACAATGAGCAGTTCTTC.

This chain joins TRBV27 and TRBJ2-1; TRBD2 matches 8 bases. The length of the CDR3 is 14 residues. V lost 6 bases to trimming and J lost 0 bases; unmatched junction nucleotides: 1. CDR1 MNHEY and CDR2 SMNVEV come from the germline V gene (reference sequence). CDR3 DNA: TGTGCCAGCAGAAGCGGGAGCTCCTACAATGAGCAGTTCTTC. It is translated as CASRSGSSYNEQFF.

This chain uses TRBV27 with TRBJ1-1; D gene ambiguous. This CDR3 is 14 amino acids long. Trimming removed 7 bases at V and 0 bases at J, with 12 bases between. Germline CDR1 reads MNHEY; CDR2 reads SMNVEV (reference sequence). The CDR3 DNA reads TGTGCCAGCACGATGAACGCGGTGAACACTGAAGCTTTCTTT. Translated, it gives CASTMNAVNTEAFF.

The chain couples TRBV7-3 to TRBJ2-5; D is ambiguous. The germline V gene encodes CDR1 SGHTA and CDR2 FQGTGA. This CDR3 spans 14 amino acids. V was shortened by 5 bases and J by 5 bases, with 15 bases between the two germline ends. CDR3 sequence reads: CASSLSGPRETQYF. The CDR3 coding sequence is TGTGCCAGCAGCCTCTCCGGTCCTAGGGAGACCCAGTACTTC.

The chain combines TRBV28 with TRBJ1-2, with D tentatively TRBD1 (5 bases). The CDR3 has 13 amino acids. The germline gives CDR1 MDHEN, CDR2 SYDVKM. The V and J ends lost 8 bases and 4 bases respectively, with 14 bases between them. CDR3 sequence (DNA): TGTGCCAGCGCGCGGGGGGGATTCTATGGCTACACCTTC. It codes for CASARGGFYGYTF.

The chain carries TRBV6-5 and TRBJ2-2, with 10 bases lining up with TRBD2. Unmatched junction bases numbered 8, after V lost 4 bases and J lost 6 bases. The CDR3 runs to 16 residues. The V gene's germline CDR1 is MNHEY and CDR2 SVGAGI. CDR3 loop: CASSSLAGVRSGELFF. The CDR3 DNA follows: TGTGCCAGCAGTTCTCTAGCGGGGGTCCGTTCCGGGGAGCTGTTTTTT.

This clone was seen a single time. The chain combines TRBV11-2 with TRBJ2-1; 13 nucleotides agree with TRBD2. After removal of 3 bases from V and 14 bases from J, the junction contained 7 bases not matched to a gene. Germline V lookup: CDR1 SGHAT, CDR2 FQNNGV. The CDR3 is made up of 14 amino acids. The CDR3 sequence is CASSLGLAGREEFF. CDR3 DNA sequence: TGTGCCAGCAGCTTGGGACTAGCGGGGAGGGAGGAGTTCTTC. Supplemented by reference TRBV11-2 and TRBJ2-1, the full variable domain reads EAGVAQSPRYKIIEKRQSVAFWCNPISGHATLYWYQQILGQGPKLLIQFQNNGVVDDSQLPKDRFSAERLKGVDSTLKIQPAKLEDSAVYLCASSLGLAGREEFFGPGTRLTVL.

The chain links TRBV5-4 to TRBJ1-2, with unresolved D. The germline V gene has CDR1 SGHNT and CDR2 YYREEE (reference sequence). There are 14 residues in the CDR3. The V and J ends lost 1 base and 2 bases respectively, with 9 bases between them. The chain's CDR3 is CASSLLGTNYGYTF. CDR3 DNA sequence: TGTGCCAGCAGCTTGCTAGGAACCAACTATGGCTACACCTTC.

The chain couples TRBV6-1 to TRBJ1-5; D may be TRBD1 (6 bases). V was clipped by 2 bases and J by 2 bases, with 10 bases between them. There are 15 residues in the CDR3. Germline assignment: CDR1 MNHNS and CDR2 SASEGT. The CDR3 DNA is TGTGCCAGCAGTGAACAGGGGTTTGGCAATCAGCCCCAGCATTTT. Protein: CASSEQGFGNQPQHF.

The chain joins TRBV4-1 to TRBJ2-1; D possibly corresponds to TRBD2 (6 bases). The V end lost 0 bases, the J end lost 0 bases, and 15 bases lay between the germline ends. Germline CDR1 is MGHRA and CDR2 is YSYEKL. This CDR3 contains 18 residues. CDR3 sequence reads: CASSQEKISGSSYNEQFF. Written as DNA, the CDR3 is TGCGCCAGCAGCCAAGAGAAAATTAGCGGAAGCTCCTACAATGAGCAGTTCTTC.

This clone was picked up a small number of times. This chain uses TRBV10-3 with TRBJ1-3, with 8 positions matching TRBD1. The CDR3 loop spans 16 amino acids. Trimming took 4 bases from V and 4 from J; bases not matched to a gene: 9. Germline loops: CDR1 ENHRY, CDR2 SYGVKD. DNA of the CDR3: TGTGCCATCAGTGGGGTCAGGACAGGGAGCGGAAACACCATATATTTT. Encoded protein: CAISGVRTGSGNTIYF.

V gene TRBV2 combines with J gene TRBJ2-5, with 7 nucleotides matching TRBD1. The CDR3 runs to 13 residues. J gave up 3 bases and V 7 bases, and 5 bases lay outside the gene matches. The V gene's germline CDR1 is SNHLY and CDR2 FYNNEI. DNA of the CDR3: TGTGCCAGCACCGGGACAGCGAAAGAGACCCAGTACTTC. This translates into CASTGTAKETQYF.

The V call is TRBV27, the J call TRBJ2-1, with a weak D call TRBD2 (6 bases). The CDR3 totals 13 residues. Deletions cut 6 bases from V and 3 bases from J, with 9 bases between. CDR1 and CDR2 (germline): MNHEY, SMNVEV (reference sequence). CDR3 region: CASRRDFYNEQFF. The DNA of the CDR3 is TGTGCCAGCAGACGGGACTTCTACAATGAGCAGTTCTTC.

J is TRBJ1-5 and V is TRBV6-1; no definite D call. The V gene lost 8 bases and the J gene lost 0 bases, with 11 bases spanning the gap. Germline loops: CDR1 MNHNS, CDR2 SASEGT. The CDR3 extends over 14 amino acids. As DNA, the CDR3 is TGTGCCAGCGCGGAGCTCAGTAGCAATCAGCCCCAGCATTTT. It translates to CASAELSSNQPQHF.

The V and J genes are TRBV27 and TRBJ2-6; 10 positions match TRBD2. The CDR3 sequence is 18 residues long. Germline loops: CDR1 MNHEY, CDR2 SMNVEV (reference sequence). The V gene end was trimmed by 6 bases and the J gene end by 2 bases; junction bases not matched to a gene: 10. The DNA of the CDR3 is TGTGCCAGCAGCCACATGGGAGCGGGAGGGACTGGGGCCAACGTCCTGACTTTC. Its translation: CASSHMGAGGTGANVLTF.

The CDR3 region is CASSYGLAGVQETQYF. In nucleotides, the CDR3 is TGTGCCAGCAGTTACGGGCTAGCGGGTGTCCAAGAGACCCAGTACTTC. This chain joins TRBV6-5 and TRBJ2-5, with 8 bases matching TRBD2. CDR1 and CDR2 (germline): MNHEY, SVGAGI. Losses at the gene ends were 2 bases for V and 1 base for J; bases not matched to a gene: 6. CDR3 length: 16 residues.